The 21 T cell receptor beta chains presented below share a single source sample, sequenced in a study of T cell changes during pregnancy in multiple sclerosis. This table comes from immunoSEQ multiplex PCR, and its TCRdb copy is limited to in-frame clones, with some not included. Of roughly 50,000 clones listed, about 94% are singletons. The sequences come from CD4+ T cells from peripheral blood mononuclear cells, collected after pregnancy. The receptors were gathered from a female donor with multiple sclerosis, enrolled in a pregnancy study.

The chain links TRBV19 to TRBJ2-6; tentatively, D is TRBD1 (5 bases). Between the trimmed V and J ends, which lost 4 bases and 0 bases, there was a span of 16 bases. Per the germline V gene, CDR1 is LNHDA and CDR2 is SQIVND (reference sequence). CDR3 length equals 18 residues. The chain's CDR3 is CASSKLSSTASGANVLTF. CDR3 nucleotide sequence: TGTGCCAGTAGTAAACTTTCATCGACAGCCTCTGGGGCCAACGTCCTGACTTTC.

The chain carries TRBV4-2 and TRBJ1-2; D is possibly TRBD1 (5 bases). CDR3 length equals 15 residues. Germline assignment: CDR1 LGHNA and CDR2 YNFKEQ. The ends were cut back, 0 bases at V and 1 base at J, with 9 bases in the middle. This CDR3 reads CASSQEQGDNYGYTF. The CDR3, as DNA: TGTGCCAGCAGCCAAGAGCAGGGCGATAACTATGGCTACACCTTC.

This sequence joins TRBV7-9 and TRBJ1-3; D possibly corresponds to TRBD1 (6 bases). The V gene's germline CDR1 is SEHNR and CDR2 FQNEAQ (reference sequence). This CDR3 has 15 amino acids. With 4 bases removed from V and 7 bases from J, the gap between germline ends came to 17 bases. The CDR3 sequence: CASSSRTAARNTIYF. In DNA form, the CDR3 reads TGTGCCAGCAGCTCCCGGACAGCCGCACGGAACACCATATATTTT.

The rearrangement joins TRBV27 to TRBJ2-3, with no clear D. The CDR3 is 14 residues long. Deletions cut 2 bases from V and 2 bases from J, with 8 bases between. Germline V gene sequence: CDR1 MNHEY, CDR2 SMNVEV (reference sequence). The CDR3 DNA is TGTGCCAGCAGTTTAACACAGAACACAGATACGCAGTATTTT. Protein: CASSLTQNTDTQYF.

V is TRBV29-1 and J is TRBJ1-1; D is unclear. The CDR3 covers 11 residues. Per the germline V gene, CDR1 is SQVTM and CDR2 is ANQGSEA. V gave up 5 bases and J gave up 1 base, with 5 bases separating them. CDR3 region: CSVLANTEAFF. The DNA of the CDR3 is TGCAGCGTTCTGGCGAACACTGAAGCTTTCTTT.

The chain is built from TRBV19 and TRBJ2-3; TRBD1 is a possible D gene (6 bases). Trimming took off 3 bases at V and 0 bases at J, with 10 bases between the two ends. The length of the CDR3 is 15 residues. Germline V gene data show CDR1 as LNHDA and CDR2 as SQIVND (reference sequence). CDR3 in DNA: TGTGCCAGTAGTATCCTTGGACAGAGCACAGATACGCAGTATTTT. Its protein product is CASSILGQSTDTQYF.

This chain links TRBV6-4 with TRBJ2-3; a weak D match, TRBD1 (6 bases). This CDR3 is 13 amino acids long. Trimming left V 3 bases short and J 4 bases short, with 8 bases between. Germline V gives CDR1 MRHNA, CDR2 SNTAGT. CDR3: CASSEQGADTQYF. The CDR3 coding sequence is TGTGCCAGCAGTGAACAGGGTGCAGATACGCAGTATTTT.

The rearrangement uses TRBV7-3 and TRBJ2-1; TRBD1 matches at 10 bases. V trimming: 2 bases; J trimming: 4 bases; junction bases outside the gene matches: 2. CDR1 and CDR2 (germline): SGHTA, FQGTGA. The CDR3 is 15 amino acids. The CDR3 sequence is CASSLAGQGYNEQFF. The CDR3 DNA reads TGTGCCAGCAGCTTAGCGGGACAGGGGTACAATGAGCAGTTCTTC.

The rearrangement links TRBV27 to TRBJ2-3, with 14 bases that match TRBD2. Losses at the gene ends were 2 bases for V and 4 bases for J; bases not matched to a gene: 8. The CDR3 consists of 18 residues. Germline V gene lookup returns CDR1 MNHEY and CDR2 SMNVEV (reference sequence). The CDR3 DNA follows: TGTGCCAGCAGTTTAGGGGTGACTAGCGGGGGGGGCCCAGATACGCAGTATTTT. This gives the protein CASSLGVTSGGGPDTQYF.

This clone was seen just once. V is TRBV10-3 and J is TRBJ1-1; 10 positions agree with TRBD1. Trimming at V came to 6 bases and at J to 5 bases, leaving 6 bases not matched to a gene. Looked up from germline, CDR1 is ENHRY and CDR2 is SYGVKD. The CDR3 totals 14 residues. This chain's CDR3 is CAIRKPGQGTEAFF. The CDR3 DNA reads TGTGCCATCAGGAAACCGGGACAGGGGACTGAAGCTTTCTTT.

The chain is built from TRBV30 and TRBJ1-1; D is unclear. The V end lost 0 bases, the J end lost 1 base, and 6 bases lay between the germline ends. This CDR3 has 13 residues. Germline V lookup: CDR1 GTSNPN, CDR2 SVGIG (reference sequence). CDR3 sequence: CAWSVWANTEAFF. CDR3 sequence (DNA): TGTGCCTGGAGTGTCTGGGCGAACACTGAAGCTTTCTTT.

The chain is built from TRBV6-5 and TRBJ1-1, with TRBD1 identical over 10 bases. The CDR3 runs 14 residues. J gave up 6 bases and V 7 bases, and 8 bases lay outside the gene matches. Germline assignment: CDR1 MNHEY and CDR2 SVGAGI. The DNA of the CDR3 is TGTGCCAGCACCCGACAGGGGGCTTATTCTGAAGCTTTCTTT. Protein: CASTRQGAYSEAFF.

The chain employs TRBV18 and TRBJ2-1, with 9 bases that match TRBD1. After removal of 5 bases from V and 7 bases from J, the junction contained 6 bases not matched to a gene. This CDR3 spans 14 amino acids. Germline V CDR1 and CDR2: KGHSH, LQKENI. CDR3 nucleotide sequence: TGTGCCAGCTCAACCCTCGACAGGGGGAATGAGCAGTTCTTC. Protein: CASSTLDRGNEQFF.

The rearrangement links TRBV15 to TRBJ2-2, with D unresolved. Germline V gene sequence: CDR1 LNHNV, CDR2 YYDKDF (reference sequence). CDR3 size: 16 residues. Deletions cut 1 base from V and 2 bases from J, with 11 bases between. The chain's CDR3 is CATSRGPTANTGELFF. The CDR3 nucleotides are TGTGCCACCAGCAGAGGGCCTACAGCAAACACCGGGGAGCTGTTTTTT.

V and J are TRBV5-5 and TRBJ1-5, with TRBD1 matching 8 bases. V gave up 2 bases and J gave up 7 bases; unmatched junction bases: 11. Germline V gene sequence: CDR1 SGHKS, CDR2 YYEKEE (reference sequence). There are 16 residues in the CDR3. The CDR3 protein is CASSFRQGIVLQPQHF. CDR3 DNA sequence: TGTGCCAGCAGCTTTCGACAGGGGATCGTTTTGCAGCCCCAGCATTTT.

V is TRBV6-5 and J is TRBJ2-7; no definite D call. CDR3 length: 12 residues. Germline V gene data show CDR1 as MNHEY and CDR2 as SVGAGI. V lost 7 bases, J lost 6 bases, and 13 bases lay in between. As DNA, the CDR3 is TGTGCCAGCACTTCGCCCCCGGGCGAGCAGTACTTC. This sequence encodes CASTSPPGEQYF.

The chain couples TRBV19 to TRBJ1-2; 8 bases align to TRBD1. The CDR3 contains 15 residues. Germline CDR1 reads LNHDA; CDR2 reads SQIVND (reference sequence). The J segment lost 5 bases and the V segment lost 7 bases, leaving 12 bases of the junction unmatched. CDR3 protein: CASIPDGQGPYGYTF. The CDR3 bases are TGTGCCAGTATCCCCGATGGACAGGGACCTTATGGCTACACCTTC. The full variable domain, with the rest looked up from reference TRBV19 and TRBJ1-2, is DGGITQSPKYLFRKEGQNVTLSCEQNLNHDAMYWYRQDPGQGLRLIYYSQIVNDFQKGDIAEGYSVSREKKESFPLTVTSAQKNPTAFYLCASIPDGQGPYGYTFGSGTRLTVV.

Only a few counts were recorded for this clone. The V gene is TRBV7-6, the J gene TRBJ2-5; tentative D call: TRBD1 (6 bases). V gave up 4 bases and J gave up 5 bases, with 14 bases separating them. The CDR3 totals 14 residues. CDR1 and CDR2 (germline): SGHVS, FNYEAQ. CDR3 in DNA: TGTGCCAGCAGCTCTACCCCGCAGGGGGAGACCCAGTACTTC. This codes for CASSSTPQGETQYF.

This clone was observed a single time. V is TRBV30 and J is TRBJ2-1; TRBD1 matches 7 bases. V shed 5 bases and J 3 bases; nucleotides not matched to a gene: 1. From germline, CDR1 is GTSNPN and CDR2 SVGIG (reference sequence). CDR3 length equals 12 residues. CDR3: CAWGDSYNEQFF. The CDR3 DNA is TGTGCCTGGGGGGACAGCTACAATGAGCAGTTCTTC. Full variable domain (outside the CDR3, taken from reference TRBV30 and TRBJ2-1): SQTIHQWPATLVQPVGSPLSLECTVEGTSNPNLYWYRQAAGRGLQLLFYSVGIGQISSEVPQNLSASRPQDRQFILSSKKLLLSDSGFYLCAWGDSYNEQFFGPGTRLTVL.

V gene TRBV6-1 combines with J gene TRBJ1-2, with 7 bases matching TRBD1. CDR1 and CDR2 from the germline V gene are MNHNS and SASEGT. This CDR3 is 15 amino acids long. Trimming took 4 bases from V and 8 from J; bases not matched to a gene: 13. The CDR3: CASSVQRTGVRGYTF. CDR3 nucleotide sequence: TGTGCCAGCAGTGTTCAAAGGACAGGAGTGAGGGGCTACACCTTC.

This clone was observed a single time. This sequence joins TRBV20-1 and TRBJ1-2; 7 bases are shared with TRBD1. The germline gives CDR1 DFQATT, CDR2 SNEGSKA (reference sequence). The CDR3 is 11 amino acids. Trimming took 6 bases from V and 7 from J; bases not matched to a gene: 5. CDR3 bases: TGCAGTGCCGAGGGGGCAGCTGGCTACACCTTC. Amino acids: CSAEGAAGYTF.